This T cell receptor beta chain was identified during a study of T cell repertoires in cytomegalovirus infection. For the study at large: Based on public TCR beta signatures, there were indications of CMV infection and of a matching HLA type.

In its sample, this clonotype was seen a few times. Its matching antigen is unknown. Germline V CDR1 and CDR2: SNHLY, FYNNEI. V lost 4 bases, J lost 6 bases, and 10 bases lay in between. The CDR3 extends over 14 amino acids. TCRdb re-called the reads with MiXCR, one entry per CDR3 protein. The sample lists about 400,000 distinct CDR3 sequences, about a third occurring once. This sequence originates from a human donor in good health (CMV status not recorded). Some clones in this sample may be carry-over from other donors' samples. V usage is TRBV2 and J usage is TRBJ1-6, with D hard to call. Here the sequenced sample was cultured PBMCs, taken from culture after CMV antigen stimulation. The CDR3 reads CASSVSGINSPLHF. The CDR3 coding sequence is TGTGCCAGCAGTGTCTCGGGTATTAATTCACCCCTCCACTTT.